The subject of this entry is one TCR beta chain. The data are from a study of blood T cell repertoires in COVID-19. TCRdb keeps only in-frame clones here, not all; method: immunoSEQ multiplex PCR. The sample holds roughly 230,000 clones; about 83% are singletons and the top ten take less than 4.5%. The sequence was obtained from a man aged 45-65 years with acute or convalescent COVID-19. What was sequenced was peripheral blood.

CDR3 amino acids: CASSLLSGTDTQYF. The CDR3 coding sequence is TGTGCCAGCAGCTTACTGAGCGGCACAGATACGCAGTATTTT. V usage is TRBV5-8 and J usage is TRBJ2-3; D remains unclear. The CDR3 has 14 amino acids. CDR1 is SGHTS, CDR2 YDEGEE, per germline. V dropped 2 bases and J dropped 1 base, with 8 bases sitting between them. The complete variable domain, with remaining parts taken from reference TRBV5-8 and TRBJ2-3, reads EAGVTQSPTHLIKTRGQQATLRCSPISGHTSVYWYQQALGLGLQFLLWYDEGEERNRGNFPPRFSGRQFPNYSSELNVNALELEDSALYLCASSLLSGTDTQYFGPGTRLTVL.